This TCR beta chain was captured by sequencing in a study of blood T cells in healthy people across ages. About the research overall: The template switching approach captured approximately one barcoded beta molecule for every two T cells.

The germline CDR1 and CDR2 sequences are SEHNR and FQNEAQ (reference sequence). The CDR3 totals 15 residues. V was cut by 7 bases and J by 2 bases, with 15 bases left in between. This clonotype showed up just once. A J-beta primer mix and a sample-barcoded 5' primer were used in a second PCR of about 7 to 12 cycles. MiXCR, applied by TCRdb to the 5' RACE reads, yields one record per CDR3 protein. The data contain more than 500,000 distinct CDR3 sequences, about 25% of them singletons. The sample also formed part of further work on T cells of mothers and their children. As that study records: The effect of thymic selection on TCR recombination output is similar between related and unrelated pairs. Microchimeric T cell clones that persisted were not detected.

This TCR was recovered from a boy under 10 years old in good health. Source material: blood. This chain uses TRBV7-9 with TRBJ2-1; D is uncertain. In nucleotides, the CDR3 is TGTGCCAGCACCGGCCCCCGGTTAGCCTACAATGAGCAGTTCTTC. It yields the protein CASTGPRLAYNEQFF. The full variable domain, its missing parts supplied by reference TRBV7-9 and TRBJ2-1, is DTGVSQNPRHKITKRGQNVTFRCDPISEHNRLYWYRQTLGQGPEFLTYFQNEAQLEKSRLLSDRFSAERPKGSFSTLEIQRTEQGDSAMYLCASTGPRLAYNEQFFGPGTRLTVL.